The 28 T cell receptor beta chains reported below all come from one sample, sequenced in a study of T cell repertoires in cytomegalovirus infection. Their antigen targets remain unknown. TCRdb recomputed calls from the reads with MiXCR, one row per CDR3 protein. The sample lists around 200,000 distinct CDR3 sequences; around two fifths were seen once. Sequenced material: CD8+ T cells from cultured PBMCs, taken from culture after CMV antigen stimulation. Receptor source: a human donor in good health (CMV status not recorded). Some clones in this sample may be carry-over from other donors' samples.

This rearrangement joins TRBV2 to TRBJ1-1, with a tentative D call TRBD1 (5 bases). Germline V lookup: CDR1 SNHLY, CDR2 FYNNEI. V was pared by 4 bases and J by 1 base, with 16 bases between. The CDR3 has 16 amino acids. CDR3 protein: CASSGDVGRTNTEAFF. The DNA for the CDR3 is TGTGCCAGCAGTGGGGATGTGGGACGGACGAACACTGAAGCTTTCTTT.

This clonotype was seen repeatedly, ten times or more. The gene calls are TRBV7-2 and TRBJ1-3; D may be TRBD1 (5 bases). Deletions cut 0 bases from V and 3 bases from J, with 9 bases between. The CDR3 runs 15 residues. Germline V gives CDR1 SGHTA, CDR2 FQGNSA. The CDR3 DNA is TGTGCCAGCAGCTTAGCGTCGGGGGTTGGAAACACCATATATTTT. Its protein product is CASSLASGVGNTIYF.

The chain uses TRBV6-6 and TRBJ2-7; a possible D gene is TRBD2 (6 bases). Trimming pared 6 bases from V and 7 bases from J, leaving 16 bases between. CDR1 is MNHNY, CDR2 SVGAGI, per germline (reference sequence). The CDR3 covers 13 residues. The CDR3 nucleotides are TGTGCCAGCAGGCGGGACCCCCTGGGGGAGCAGTACTTC. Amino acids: CASRRDPLGEQYF.

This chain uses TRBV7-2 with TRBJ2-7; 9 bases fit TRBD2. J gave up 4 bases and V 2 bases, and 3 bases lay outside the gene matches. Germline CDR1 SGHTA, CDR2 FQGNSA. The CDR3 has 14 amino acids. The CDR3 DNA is TGTGCCAGCAGCTTAAGCGGGAGGAGGTACGAGCAGTACTTC. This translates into CASSLSGRRYEQYF.

CDR3 region: CASRPDRVPQGFEDTF. The CDR3 region has the DNA TGTGCCAGCAGGCCAGACAGGGTCCCTCAAGGTTTCGAGGACACCTTC. This chain joins TRBV6-1 and TRBJ1-2; 7 bases are shared with TRBD1. V gave up 6 bases and J gave up 12 bases; unmatched junction bases: 22. This CDR3 is built from 16 residues. Germline loops: CDR1 MNHNS, CDR2 SASEGT.

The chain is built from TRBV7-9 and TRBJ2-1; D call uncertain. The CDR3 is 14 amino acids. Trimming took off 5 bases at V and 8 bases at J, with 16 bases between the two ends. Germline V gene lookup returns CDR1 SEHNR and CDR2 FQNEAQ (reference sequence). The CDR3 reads CASSGRPNWDEQFF. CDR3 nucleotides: TGTGCCAGCAGCGGACGTCCCAATTGGGATGAGCAGTTCTTC.

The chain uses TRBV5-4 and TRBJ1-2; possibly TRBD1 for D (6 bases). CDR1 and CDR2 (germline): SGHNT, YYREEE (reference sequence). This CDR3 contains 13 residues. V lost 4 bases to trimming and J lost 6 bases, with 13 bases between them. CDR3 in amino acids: CASSPRGADGYTF. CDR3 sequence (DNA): TGTGCCAGCAGCCCCCGGGGGGCCGATGGCTACACCTTC.

This chain's CDR3 is CASLSRGSTDTQYF. CDR3 bases: TGTGCCAGCCTGTCCCGGGGGAGCACAGATACGCAGTATTTT. The rearrangement links TRBV2 to TRBJ2-3; tentatively, D is TRBD2 (6 bases). CDR1 is SNHLY and CDR2 is FYNNEI in the germline V gene. Trimming pared 8 bases from V and 0 bases from J, leaving 12 bases between. The CDR3 covers 14 residues.

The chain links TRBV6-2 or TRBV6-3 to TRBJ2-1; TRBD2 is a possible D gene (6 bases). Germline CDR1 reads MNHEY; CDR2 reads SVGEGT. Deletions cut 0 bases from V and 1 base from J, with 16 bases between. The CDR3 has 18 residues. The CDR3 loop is CASSYSIIGGESYNEQFF. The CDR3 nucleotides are TGTGCCAGCAGTTACTCGATTATTGGCGGGGAGTCCTACAATGAGCAGTTCTTC.

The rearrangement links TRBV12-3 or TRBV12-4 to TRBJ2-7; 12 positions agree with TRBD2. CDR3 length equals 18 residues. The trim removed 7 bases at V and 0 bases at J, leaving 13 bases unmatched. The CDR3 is CASTQTSGGQTSSYEQYF. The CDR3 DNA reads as TGTGCCAGCACTCAAACTAGCGGGGGGCAAACTAGCTCCTACGAGCAGTACTTC.

CDR3 nucleotide sequence: TGTGCTAGTGGTTCTCCGGACAGGCGTTATGGCTACACCTTC. Translating it yields CASGSPDRRYGYTF. This chain uses TRBV12-5 with TRBJ1-2, with 7 bases matching TRBD1. Germline trimming cut 4 bases from V and 5 bases from J; bases unmatched to any gene: 7. CDR3 size: 14 residues. The germline gives CDR1 LGHNT, CDR2 FRNRAP. Variable domain in full (rest from reference TRBV12-5 and TRBJ1-2): DARVTQTPRHKVTEMGQEVTMRCQPILGHNTVFWYRQTMMQGLELLAYFRNRAPLDDSGMPKDRFSAEMPDATLATLKIQPSEPRDSAVYFCASGSPDRRYGYTFGSGTRLTVV.

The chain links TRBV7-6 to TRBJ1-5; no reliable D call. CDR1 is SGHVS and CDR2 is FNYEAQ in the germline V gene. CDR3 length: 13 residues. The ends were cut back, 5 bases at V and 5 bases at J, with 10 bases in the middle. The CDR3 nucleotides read TGTGCCAGCAGCCCTACGGCCGATCAGCCCCAGCATTTT. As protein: CASSPTADQPQHF.

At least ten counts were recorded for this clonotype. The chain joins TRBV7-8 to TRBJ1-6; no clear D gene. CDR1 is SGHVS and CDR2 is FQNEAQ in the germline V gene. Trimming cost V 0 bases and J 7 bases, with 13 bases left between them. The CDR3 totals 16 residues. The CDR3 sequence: CASSLARGHQNSPLHF. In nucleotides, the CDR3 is TGTGCCAGCAGCTTAGCCCGTGGCCATCAAAATTCACCCCTCCACTTT.

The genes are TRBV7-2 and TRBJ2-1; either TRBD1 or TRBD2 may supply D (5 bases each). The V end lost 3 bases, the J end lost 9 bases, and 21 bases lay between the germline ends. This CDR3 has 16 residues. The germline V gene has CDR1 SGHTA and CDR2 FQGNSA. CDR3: CASSLGVLWEQGEQFF. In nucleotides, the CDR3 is TGTGCCAGCAGCTTGGGTGTACTGTGGGAGCAGGGTGAGCAGTTCTTC.

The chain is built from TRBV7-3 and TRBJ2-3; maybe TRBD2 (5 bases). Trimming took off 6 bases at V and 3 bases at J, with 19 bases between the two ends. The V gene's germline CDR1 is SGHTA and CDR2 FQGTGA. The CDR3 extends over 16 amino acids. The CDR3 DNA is TGTGCCAGCAGGATCTACATGGGAGATGGAACAGATACGCAGTATTTT. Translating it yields CASRIYMGDGTDTQYF.

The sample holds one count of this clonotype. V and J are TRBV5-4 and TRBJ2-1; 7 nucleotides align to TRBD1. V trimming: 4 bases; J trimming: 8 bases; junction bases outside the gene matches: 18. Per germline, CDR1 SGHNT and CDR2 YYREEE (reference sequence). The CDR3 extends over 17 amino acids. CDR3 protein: CASSEGTDQAGWDEQFF. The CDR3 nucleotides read TGTGCCAGCAGCGAGGGGACAGACCAAGCCGGATGGGATGAGCAGTTCTTC.

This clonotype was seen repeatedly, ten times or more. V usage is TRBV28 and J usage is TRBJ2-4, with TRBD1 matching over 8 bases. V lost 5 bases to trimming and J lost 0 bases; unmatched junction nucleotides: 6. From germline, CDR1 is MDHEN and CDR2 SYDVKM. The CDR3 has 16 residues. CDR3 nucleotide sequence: TGTGCCAGCAGTCTTACAGGGGGATTAGCCAAAAACATTCAGTACTTC. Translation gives CASSLTGGLAKNIQYF.

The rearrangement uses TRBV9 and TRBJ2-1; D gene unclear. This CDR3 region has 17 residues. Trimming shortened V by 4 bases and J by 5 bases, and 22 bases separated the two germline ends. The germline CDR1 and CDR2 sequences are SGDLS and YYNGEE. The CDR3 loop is CASSTPLGVRINNEQFF. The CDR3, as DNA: TGTGCCAGCAGCACCCCTCTTGGGGTACGTATCAACAATGAGCAGTTCTTC.

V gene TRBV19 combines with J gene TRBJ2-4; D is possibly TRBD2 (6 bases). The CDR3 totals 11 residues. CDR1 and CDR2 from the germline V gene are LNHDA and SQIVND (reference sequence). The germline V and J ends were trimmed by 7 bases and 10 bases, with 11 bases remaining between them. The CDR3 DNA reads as TGTGCCAGTATAGGCGGGATGATTCAGTACTTC. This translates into CASIGGMIQYF. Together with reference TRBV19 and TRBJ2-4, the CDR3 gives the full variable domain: DGGITQSPKYLFRKEGQNVTLSCEQNLNHDAMYWYRQDPGQGLRLIYYSQIVNDFQKGDIAEGYSVSREKKESFPLTVTSAQKNPTAFYLCASIGGMIQYFGAGTRLSVL.

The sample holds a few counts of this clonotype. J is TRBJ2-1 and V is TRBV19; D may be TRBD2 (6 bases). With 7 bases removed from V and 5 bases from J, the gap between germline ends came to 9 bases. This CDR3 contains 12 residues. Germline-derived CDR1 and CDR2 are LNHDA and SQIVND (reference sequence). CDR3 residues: CASTGDDNEQFF. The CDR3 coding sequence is TGTGCCAGTACGGGAGACGACAATGAGCAGTTCTTC.

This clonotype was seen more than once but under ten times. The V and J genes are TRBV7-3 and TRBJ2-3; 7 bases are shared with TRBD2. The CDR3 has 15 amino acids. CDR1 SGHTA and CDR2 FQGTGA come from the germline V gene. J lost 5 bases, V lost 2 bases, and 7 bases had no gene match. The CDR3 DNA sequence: TGTGCCAGCAGCTTAGGCGGGAGCCCGGGAGATACGCAGTATTTT. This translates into CASSLGGSPGDTQYF.

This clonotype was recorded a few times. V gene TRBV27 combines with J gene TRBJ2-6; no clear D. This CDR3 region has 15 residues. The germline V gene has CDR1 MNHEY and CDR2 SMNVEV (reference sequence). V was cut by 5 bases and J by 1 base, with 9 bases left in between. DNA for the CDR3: TGTGCCAGCAGTCCCGACATGTCTGGGGCCAACGTCCTGACTTTC. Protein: CASSPDMSGANVLTF.

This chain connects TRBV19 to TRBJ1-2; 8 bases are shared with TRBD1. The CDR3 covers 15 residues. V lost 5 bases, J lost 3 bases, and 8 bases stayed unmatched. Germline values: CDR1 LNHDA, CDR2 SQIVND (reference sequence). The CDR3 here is CASSARQGLYYGYTF. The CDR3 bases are TGTGCCAGTAGTGCCCGACAGGGGCTATACTATGGCTACACCTTC.

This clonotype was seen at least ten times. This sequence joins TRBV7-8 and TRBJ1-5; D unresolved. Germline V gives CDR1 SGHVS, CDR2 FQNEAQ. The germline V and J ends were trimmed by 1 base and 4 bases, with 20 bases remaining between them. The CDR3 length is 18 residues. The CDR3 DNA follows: TGTGCCAGCAGCTTAGATATTAATAACGGGCAGACTAATCAGCCCCAGCATTTT. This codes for CASSLDINNGQTNQPQHF.

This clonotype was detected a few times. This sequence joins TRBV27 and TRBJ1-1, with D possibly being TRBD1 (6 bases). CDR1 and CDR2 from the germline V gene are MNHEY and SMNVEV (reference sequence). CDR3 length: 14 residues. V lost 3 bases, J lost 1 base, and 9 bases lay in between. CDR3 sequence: CASSFTGTNTEAFF. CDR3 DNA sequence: TGTGCCAGCAGTTTTACAGGGACGAACACTGAAGCTTTCTTT.

The CDR3 here is CASSSGTDLYGYTF. The CDR3 nucleotides read TGTGCCAGCAGCTCCGGGACGGACCTCTATGGCTACACCTTC. The chain couples TRBV7-9 to TRBJ1-2; TRBD1 is a possible D gene (5 bases). Trimming pared 4 bases from V and 4 bases from J, leaving 13 bases between. CDR1 is SEHNR, CDR2 FQNEAQ, per germline (reference sequence). The CDR3 consists of 14 residues.

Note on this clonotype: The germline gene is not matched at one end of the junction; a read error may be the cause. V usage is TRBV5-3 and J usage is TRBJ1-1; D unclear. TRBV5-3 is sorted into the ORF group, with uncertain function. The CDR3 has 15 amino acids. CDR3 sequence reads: CASSLVDSRNTEAFF. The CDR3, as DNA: TGTGCCAGCAGCTTGGTAGACTCTAGGAACACTGAAGCTTTCTTT.

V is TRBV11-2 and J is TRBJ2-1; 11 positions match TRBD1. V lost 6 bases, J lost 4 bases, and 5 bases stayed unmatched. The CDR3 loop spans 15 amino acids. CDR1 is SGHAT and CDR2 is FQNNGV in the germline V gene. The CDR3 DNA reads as TGTGCCAGCAGACCCGGGACAGGGGGTTACAATGAGCAGTTCTTC. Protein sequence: CASRPGTGGYNEQFF.